This T cell receptor (beta chain) is from a study of shared clonotypes between healthy human individuals. Study-level findings and limits: The four-donor shared clonotypes exceeded non-shared clonotypes in generation probability, with non-shared ones scoring lower. Having only a few donors restricted how much genetic and exposure-history diversity was captured. Richness estimates generally favored naive over memory subsets.

A remark on this clone: The antigen remains undetermined.

Both subsets, CD45RA+ naive and CD45RA-negative memory, were split from the CD4+ cells. The repertoire was sequenced with immunoSEQ multiplex PCR; TCRdb's copy has only in-frame clones and lacks some. The repertoire holds 1 million to 1.2 million clones, roughly 80% seen once, with 0.89% in the top ten. The V end lost 6 bases, the J end lost 4 bases, and 19 bases lay between the germline ends. CDR3 length: 15 residues. Germline-derived CDR1 and CDR2 are MDHEN and SYDVKM. What was sequenced was memory CD4+ T cells from PBMCs. Specified subset: CD45RA-negative fraction. The V call is TRBV28, the J call TRBJ2-7; perhaps TRBD1 as D (7 bases). The receptor's source is a man aged 18-30 years in good health. Some clones in this sample may be carry-over from other donors' samples. The CDR3, as DNA: TGTGCCAGCAGCCATAGCGGAGGGGGCCTTTACGAGCAGTACTTC. Amino acids: CASSHSGGGLYEQYF.